The rows below give T cell receptor beta chains drawn from one sample of a study of blood T cell repertoires in COVID-19. Method: immunoSEQ multiplex PCR; TCRdb's copy keeps in-frame clones and lacks some. The data contain 80,000 to 100,000 clones, approximately 86% of them seen just once; the ten biggest clones take up about a fifth. Material for sequencing was peripheral blood. Source of these receptors: a woman at least 80 years old in a cohort sampled during active or convalescent COVID-19. CDR3s include the opening cysteine and the closing phenylalanine or tryptophan. The D gene is left open where the match is weak. Clone size is stated in some rows and not others, as once, few, many or a class when expanded.

J	V	size	D	DNA	CDR3
TRBJ1-1	TRBV4-2	NA	TRBD1	TGTGCCAGCAGCCAAGATTGGGACAGGGGGCAAACGAACACTGAAGCTTTCTTT	CASSQDWDRGQTNTEAFF
TRBJ1-3	TRBV7-3	once	NA	TGTGCCAGCAGCTTAACCGGTTATGCTGGAAACACCATATATTTT	CASSLTGYAGNTIYF
TRBJ1-1	TRBV4-1	few	NA	TGCGCCAGCAGCCAAGGTCAGTTAGCAGAAGCTTTCTTT	CASSQGQLAEAFF
TRBJ1-6	TRBV7-9	few	NA	TGTGCCAGCAGCTTGAAACAGGCGAGCTCCTATAATTCACCCCTCCACTTT	CASSLKQASSYNSPLHF
TRBJ1-1	TRBV6-5	NA	NA	TGTGCCAGCAGTTCCCAGGGATTAGCCACTGAAGCTTTCTTT	CASSSQGLATEAFF
TRBJ1-2	TRBV4-2	NA	NA	TGTGCCAGCAGCCCAACCGACAGGAATACTAACTATGGCTACACCTTC	CASSPTDRNTNYGYTF
TRBJ1-5	TRBV19	NA	NA	TGTGCCAGTAGTATAGCTAGAAATCAGCCCCAGCATTTT	CASSIARNQPQHF
TRBJ2-3	TRBV11-2	large	TRBD2	TGTGCCAGCAGCCCGGGACTAGCGGGAAGGTCGGGCACAGATACGCAGTATTTT	CASSPGLAGRSGTDTQYF
TRBJ1-2	TRBV13	NA	NA	TGTGCCAGCAGCTTAGGCCGGGGGAGGGGTAACTATGGCTACACCTTC	CASSLGRGRGNYGYTF
TRBJ1-2	TRBV7-8	NA	NA	TGTGCCAGCAGCTCAGGGTACTATGGCTACACCTTC	CASSSGYYGYTF
TRBJ2-3	TRBV5-1	NA	TRBD2	TGCGCCAGCAGAGGTCTAGCGGGAGATGGGTTTACGCAGTATTTT	CASRGLAGDGFTQYF
TRBJ2-2	TRBV11-2	once	NA	TGTGCCAGCAGCTTAGTTCCGGGCCTGGGGGGCGGGGAGCTGTTTTTT	CASSLVPGLGGGELFF
TRBJ1-3	TRBV28	few	NA	TGTGCCAGCCAGGGGTTTGGAAACACCATATATTTT	CASQGFGNTIYF
TRBJ1-5	TRBV15	once	NA	TGTGCCACCATGGCAGGGGCTGGGAATCAGCCCCAGCATTTT	CATMAGAGNQPQHF
TRBJ2-3	TRBV9	NA	NA	TGTGCCAGCAGTTGGGAGAGCACAGATACGCAGTATTTT	CASSWESTDTQYF
TRBJ1-2	TRBV18	NA	NA	TGTGCCAGCTCACCAAGGTTGGGGCAGGACTATGGCTACACCTTC	CASSPRLGQDYGYTF